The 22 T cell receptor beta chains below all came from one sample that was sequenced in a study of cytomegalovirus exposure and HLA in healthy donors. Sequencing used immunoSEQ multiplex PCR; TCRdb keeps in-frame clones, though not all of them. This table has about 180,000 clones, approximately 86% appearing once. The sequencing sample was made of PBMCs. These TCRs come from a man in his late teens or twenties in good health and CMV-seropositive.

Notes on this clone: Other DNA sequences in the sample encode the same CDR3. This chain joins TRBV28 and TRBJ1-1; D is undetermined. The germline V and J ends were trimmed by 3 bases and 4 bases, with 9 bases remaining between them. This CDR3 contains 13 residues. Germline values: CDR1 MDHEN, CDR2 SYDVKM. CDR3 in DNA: TGTGCCAGCAGTTTGACGGGAGGCACTGAAGCTTTCTTT. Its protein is CASSLTGGTEAFF.

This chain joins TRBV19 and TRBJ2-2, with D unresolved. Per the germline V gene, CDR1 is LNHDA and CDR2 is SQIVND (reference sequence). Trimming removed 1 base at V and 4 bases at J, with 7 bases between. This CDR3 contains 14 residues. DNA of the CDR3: TGTGCCAGTAGTATAGTTGGCCGCACCGGGGAGCTGTTTTTT. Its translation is CASSIVGRTGELFF.

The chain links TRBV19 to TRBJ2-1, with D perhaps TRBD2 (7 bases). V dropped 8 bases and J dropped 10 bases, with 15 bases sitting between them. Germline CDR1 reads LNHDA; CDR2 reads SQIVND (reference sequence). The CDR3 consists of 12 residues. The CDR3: CASGRGGGEQFF. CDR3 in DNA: TGTGCCAGTGGCAGAGGGGGGGGAGAGCAGTTCTTC.

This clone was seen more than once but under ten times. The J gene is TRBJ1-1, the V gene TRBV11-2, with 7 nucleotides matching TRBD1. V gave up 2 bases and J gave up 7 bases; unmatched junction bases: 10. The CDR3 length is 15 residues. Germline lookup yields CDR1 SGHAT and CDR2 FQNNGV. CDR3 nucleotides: TGTGCCAGCAGCTTACACACAGGGGTTTCTATTGAAGCTTTCTTT. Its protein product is CASSLHTGVSIEAFF.

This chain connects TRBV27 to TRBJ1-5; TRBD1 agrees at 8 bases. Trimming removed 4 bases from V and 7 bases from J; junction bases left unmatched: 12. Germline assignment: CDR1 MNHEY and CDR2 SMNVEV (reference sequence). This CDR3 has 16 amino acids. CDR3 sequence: CASSSQAQGARQPQHF. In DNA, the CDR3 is TGTGCCAGCAGTTCCCAGGCCCAGGGGGCGCGACAGCCCCAGCATTTT.

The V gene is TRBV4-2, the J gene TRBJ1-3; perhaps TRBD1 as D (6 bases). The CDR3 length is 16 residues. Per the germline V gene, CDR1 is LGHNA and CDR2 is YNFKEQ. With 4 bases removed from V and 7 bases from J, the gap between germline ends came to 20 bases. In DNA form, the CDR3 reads TGTGCCAGCAGCCGCTCCGCTTTACAGGGAGAGAACACCATATATTTT. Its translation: CASSRSALQGENTIYF.

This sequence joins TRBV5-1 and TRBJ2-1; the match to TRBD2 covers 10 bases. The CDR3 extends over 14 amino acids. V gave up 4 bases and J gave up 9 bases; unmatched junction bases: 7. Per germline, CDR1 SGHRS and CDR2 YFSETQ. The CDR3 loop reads CASSPGTSDPEQFF. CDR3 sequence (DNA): TGCGCCAGCAGCCCGGGGACTAGCGACCCTGAGCAGTTCTTC.

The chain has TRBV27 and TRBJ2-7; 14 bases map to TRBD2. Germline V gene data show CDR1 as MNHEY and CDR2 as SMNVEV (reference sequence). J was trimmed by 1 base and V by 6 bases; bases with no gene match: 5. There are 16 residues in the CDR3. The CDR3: CASRPRTSGGSYEQYF. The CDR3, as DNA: TGTGCCAGCAGACCAAGGACTAGCGGGGGGTCCTACGAGCAGTACTTC.

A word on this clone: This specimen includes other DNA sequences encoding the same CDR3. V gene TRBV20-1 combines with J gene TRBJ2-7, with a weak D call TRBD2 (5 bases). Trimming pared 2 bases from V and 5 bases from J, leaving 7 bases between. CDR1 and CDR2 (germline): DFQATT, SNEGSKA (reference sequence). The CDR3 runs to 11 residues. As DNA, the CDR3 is TGCAGTGCTAGAAGAGGGAACGAGCAGTACTTC. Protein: CSARRGNEQYF.

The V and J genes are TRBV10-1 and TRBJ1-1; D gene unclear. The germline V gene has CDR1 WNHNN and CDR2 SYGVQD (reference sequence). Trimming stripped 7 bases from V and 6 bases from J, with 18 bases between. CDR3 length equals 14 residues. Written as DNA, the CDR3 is TGCGCCAGCATAGTGGAGACGGTACTAGCTGAAGCTTTCTTT. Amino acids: CASIVETVLAEAFF.

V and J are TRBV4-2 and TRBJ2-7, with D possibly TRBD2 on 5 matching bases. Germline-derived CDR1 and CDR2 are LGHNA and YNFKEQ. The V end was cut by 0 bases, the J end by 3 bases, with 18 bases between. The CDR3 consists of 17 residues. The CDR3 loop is CASSQEGVATMLYEQYF. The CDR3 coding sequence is TGTGCCAGCAGCCAAGAAGGCGTAGCGACTATGCTCTACGAGCAGTACTTC.

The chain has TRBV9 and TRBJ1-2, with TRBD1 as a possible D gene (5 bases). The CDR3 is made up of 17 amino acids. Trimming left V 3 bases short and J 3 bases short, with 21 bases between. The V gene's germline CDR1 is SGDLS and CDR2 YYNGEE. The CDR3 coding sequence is TGTGCCAGCAGCGCGGCCGACGTGGATGGGACTTACTATGGCTACACCTTC. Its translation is CASSAADVDGTYYGYTF.

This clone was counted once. CDR3 loop: CASSSWTSGSRGELFF. CDR3 DNA: TGCGCCAGCAGTTCCTGGACTAGCGGGAGTCGAGGGGAGCTGTTTTTT. The genes are TRBV5-1 and TRBJ2-2; 13 positions agree with TRBD2. The CDR3 has 16 residues. Germline-derived CDR1 and CDR2 are SGHRS and YFSETQ. V was pared by 5 bases and J by 8 bases, with 9 bases of the junction left unmatched.

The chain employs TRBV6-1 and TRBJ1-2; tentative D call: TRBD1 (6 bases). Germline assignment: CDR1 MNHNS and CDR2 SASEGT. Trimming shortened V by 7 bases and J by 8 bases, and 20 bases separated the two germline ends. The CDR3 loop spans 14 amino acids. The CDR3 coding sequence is TGTGCCAGCAAGTCCGGGACAACTTATTCCGGCTACACCTTC. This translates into CASKSGTTYSGYTF.

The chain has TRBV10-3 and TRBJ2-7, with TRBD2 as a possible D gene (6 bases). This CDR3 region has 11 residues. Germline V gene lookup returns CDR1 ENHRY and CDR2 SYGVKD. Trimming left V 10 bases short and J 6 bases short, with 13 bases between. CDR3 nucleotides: TGTGCCACCGCGGAGGGCGGCGAGCAGTACTTC. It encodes CATAEGGEQYF.

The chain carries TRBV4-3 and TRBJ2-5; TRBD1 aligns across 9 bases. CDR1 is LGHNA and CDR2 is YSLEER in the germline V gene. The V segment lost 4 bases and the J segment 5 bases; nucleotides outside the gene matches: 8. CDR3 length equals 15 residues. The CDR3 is CASSRDRVKDETQYF. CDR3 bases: TGCGCCAGCAGCCGGGACAGGGTCAAGGACGAGACCCAGTACTTC.

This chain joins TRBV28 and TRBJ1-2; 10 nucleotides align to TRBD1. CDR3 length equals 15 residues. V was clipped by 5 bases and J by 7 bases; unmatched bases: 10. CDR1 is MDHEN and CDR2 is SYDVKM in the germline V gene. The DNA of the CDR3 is TGTGCCAGCAGTGTAGACAGGGGGCTAATACTTGGCTACACCTTC. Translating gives CASSVDRGLILGYTF.

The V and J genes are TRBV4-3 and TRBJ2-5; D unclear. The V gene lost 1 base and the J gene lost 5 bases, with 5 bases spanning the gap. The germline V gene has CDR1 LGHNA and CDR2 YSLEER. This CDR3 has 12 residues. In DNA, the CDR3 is TGCGCCAGCAGCCAAGCCTCGGAGACCCAGTACTTC. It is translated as CASSQASETQYF.

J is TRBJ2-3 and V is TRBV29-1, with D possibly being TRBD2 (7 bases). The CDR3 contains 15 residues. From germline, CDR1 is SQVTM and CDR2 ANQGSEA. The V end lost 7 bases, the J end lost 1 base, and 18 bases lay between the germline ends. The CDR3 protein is CSARGGTEGTDTQYF. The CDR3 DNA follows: TGCAGCGCAAGGGGGGGCACGGAGGGCACAGATACGCAGTATTTT.

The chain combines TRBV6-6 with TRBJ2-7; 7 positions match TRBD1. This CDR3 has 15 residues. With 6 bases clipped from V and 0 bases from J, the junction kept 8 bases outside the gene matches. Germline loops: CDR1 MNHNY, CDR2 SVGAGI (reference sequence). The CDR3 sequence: CASRLTQGPSYEQYF. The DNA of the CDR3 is TGTGCCAGCAGACTTACACAGGGGCCCTCCTACGAGCAGTACTTC.

CDR3 sequence reads: CASSLQGAGRVDTQYF. DNA of the CDR3: TGCGCCAGCAGCCTGCAGGGGGCGGGTCGGGTAGATACGCAGTATTTT. The V and J genes are TRBV5-1 and TRBJ2-3, with TRBD1 identical over 8 bases. V shed 4 bases, J shed 5 bases, and the junction held 12 bases outside the gene matches. Germline CDR1 reads SGHRS; CDR2 reads YFSETQ. CDR3 length: 16 residues.

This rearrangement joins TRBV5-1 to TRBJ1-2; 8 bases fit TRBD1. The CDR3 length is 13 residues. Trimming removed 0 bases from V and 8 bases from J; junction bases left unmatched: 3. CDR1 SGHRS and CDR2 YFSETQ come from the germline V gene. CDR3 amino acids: CASSLVRGHGYTF. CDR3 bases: TGCGCCAGCAGCTTGGTCAGGGGGCACGGCTACACCTTC.